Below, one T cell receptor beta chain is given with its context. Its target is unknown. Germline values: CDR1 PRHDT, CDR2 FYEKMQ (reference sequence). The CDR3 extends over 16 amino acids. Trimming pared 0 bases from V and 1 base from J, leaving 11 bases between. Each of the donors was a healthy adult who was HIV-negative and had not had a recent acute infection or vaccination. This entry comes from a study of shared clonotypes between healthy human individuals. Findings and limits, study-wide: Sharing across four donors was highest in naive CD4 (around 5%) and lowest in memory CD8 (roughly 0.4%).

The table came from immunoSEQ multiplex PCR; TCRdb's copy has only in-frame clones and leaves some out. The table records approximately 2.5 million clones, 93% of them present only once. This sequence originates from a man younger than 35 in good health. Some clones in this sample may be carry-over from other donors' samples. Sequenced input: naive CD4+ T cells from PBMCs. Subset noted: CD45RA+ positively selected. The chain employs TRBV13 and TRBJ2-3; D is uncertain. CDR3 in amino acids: CASSLGLQVRTDTQYF. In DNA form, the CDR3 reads TGTGCCAGCAGCTTAGGCTTGCAGGTCCGCACAGATACGCAGTATTTT.